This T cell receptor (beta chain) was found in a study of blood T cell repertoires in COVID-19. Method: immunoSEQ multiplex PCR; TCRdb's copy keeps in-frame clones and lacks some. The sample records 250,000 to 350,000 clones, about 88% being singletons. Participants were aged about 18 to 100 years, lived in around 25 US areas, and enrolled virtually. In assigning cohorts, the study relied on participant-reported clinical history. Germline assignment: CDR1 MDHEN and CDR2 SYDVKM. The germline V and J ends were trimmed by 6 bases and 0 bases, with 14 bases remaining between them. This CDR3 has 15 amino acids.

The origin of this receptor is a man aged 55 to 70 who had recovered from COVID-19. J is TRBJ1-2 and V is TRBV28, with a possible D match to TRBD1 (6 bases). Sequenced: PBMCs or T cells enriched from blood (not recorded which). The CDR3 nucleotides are TGTGCCAGCAGCTCCTACGGGACATCTAACTATGGCTACACCTTC. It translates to CASSSYGTSNYGYTF.